This entry lists 19 T cell receptor beta chains sequenced from one sample in a study of blood T cell repertoires in COVID-19. Data came from immunoSEQ multiplex PCR; TCRdb stores just in-frame clones and leaves some out. The sample lists 25,000 to 35,000 clones, under 85% seen once, with roughly 8% in the top ten. Material: peripheral blood. These TCRs come from a woman aged 70-85 years with active or convalescent COVID-19.

The chain combines TRBV6-2 or TRBV6-3 with TRBJ1-6, with D unclear. The CDR3 loop spans 16 amino acids. Germline CDR1 MNHEY, CDR2 SVGEGT. The V and J ends lost 2 bases and 6 bases respectively, with 14 bases between them. CDR3 nucleotides: TGTGCCAGCAGTTACGATCGGGGAATGGGTAATTCACCCCTCCACTTT. Protein sequence: CASSYDRGMGNSPLHF.

This clone is labeled medium-sized. V and J are TRBV20-1 and TRBJ2-1; D gene unclear. There are 10 residues in the CDR3. Germline values: CDR1 DFQATT, CDR2 SNEGSKA (reference sequence). V dropped 4 bases and J dropped 9 bases, with 7 bases sitting between them. CDR3 DNA sequence: TGCAGTGCTACTCTCCTTGAGCAGTTCTTC. Protein: CSATLLEQFF.

This clone turned up a few times. The genes are TRBV18 and TRBJ2-7, with 13 bases matching TRBD2. The CDR3 loop spans 16 amino acids. The junction had 6 bases not matched to a gene; V was cut back by 5 bases and J by 2 bases. From germline, CDR1 is KGHSH and CDR2 LQKENI. The CDR3 DNA reads TGTGCCAGCTCAGATGGACTAGCGGGAGTGACCTACGAGCAGTACTTC. It specifies CASSDGLAGVTYEQYF.

V gene TRBV19 combines with J gene TRBJ1-1; 10 bases are a match to TRBD1. Unmatched junction bases numbered 10, after V lost 8 bases and J lost 1 base. This CDR3 contains 16 residues. The germline gives CDR1 LNHDA, CDR2 SQIVND (reference sequence). The CDR3 DNA follows: TGTGCCAGTCTATCGGCGGGACAGGGGACGAACACTGAAGCTTTCTTT. It specifies CASLSAGQGTNTEAFF.

V is TRBV28 and J is TRBJ2-7; TRBD2 matches at 9 bases. The CDR3 length is 13 residues. From germline, CDR1 is MDHEN and CDR2 SYDVKM. The V segment lost 4 bases and the J segment 6 bases; nucleotides outside the gene matches: 4. DNA for the CDR3: TGTGCCAGCAGTTGGGCTAGCGGGACCGAGCAGTACTTC. As protein: CASSWASGTEQYF.

The chain employs TRBV3-1 (or the pseudogene TRBV3-2) and TRBJ2-7, with D uncertain. The CDR3 runs 14 residues. The V end was cut by 1 base, the J end by 1 base, with 8 bases between. The germline gives CDR1 LGHDT, CDR2 YNNKEL (reference sequence). The CDR3 here is CASSQARQSYEQYF. CDR3 nucleotides: TGTGCCAGCAGCCAAGCGCGGCAGTCCTACGAGCAGTACTTC.

This clone was picked up a small number of times. The chain links TRBV6-6 to TRBJ2-7; D is possibly TRBD1 (6 bases). The CDR3 has 14 amino acids. The germline V gene encodes CDR1 MNHNY and CDR2 SVGAGI (reference sequence). Trimming cost V 5 bases and J 2 bases, with 13 bases left between them. As DNA, the CDR3 is TGTGCCAGCAGTGAGGACAGACAAGCCTACGAGCAGTACTTC. Translation gives CASSEDRQAYEQYF.

This rearrangement joins TRBV4-1 to TRBJ1-2, with unresolved D. This CDR3 is built from 16 residues. The V and J ends lost 3 bases and 2 bases respectively, with 16 bases between them. Germline values: CDR1 MGHRA, CDR2 YSYEKL. DNA of the CDR3: TGCGCCAGCAGCCATGGGCTCCCCCCGGAAAACTATGGCTACACCTTC. Translated, it gives CASSHGLPPENYGYTF.

This sequence joins TRBV15 and TRBJ2-1; 10 nucleotides line up with TRBD1. Germline V CDR1 and CDR2: LNHNV, YYDKDF (reference sequence). The CDR3 is made up of 16 amino acids. The trim removed 0 bases at V and 4 bases at J, leaving 3 bases unmatched. The CDR3 sequence is CATSREGQGIYNEQFF. CDR3 DNA sequence: TGTGCCACCAGCAGAGAGGGACAGGGGATTTACAATGAGCAGTTCTTC. Drawing the rest from reference TRBV15 and TRBJ2-1, the complete variable domain is DAMVIQNPRYQVTQFGKPVTLSCSQTLNHNVMYWYQQKSSQAPKLLFHYYDKDFNNEADTPDNFQSRRPNTSFCFLDIRSPGLGDTAMYLCATSREGQGIYNEQFFGPGTRLTVL.

The rearrangement joins TRBV3-1 (or the pseudogene TRBV3-2) to TRBJ2-2, with D perhaps matching TRBD2 (6 bases). Trimming cost V 4 bases and J 2 bases, with 11 bases left between them. This CDR3 comprises 15 residues. Germline values: CDR1 LGHDT, CDR2 YNNKEL (reference sequence). The CDR3 protein is CASSPWDLNTGELFF. DNA for the CDR3: TGTGCCAGCAGCCCCTGGGACTTAAACACCGGGGAGCTGTTTTTT.

This clone was observed a handful of times. This chain links TRBV2 with TRBJ2-2; D is possibly TRBD1 (5 bases). CDR1 is SNHLY, CDR2 FYNNEI, per germline. Trimming stripped 5 bases from V and 0 bases from J, with 13 bases between. This CDR3 has 16 residues. As DNA, the CDR3 is TGTGCCAGCAGTCCTACAGGCTACGCGAACACCGGGGAGCTGTTTTTT. This gives the protein CASSPTGYANTGELFF.

On this clone: Mismatch with germline at one junction end may stem from a read error. V gene TRBV2 combines with J gene TRBJ1-2, with 9 bases that match TRBD1. The CDR3 runs 12 residues. CDR1 SNHLY and CDR2 FYNNEI come from the germline V gene. CDR3 in amino acids: CASSITTGGGPF. The CDR3 nucleotides read TGTGCCAGCAGTATTACTACAGGGGGCGGGCCCTTC.

In this sample, this clone turned up a few times. The V call is TRBV7-9, the J call TRBJ2-7; 7 bases agree with TRBD1. CDR3 size: 15 residues. V lost 5 bases to trimming and J lost 2 bases; unmatched junction nucleotides: 9. CDR1 SEHNR and CDR2 FQNEAQ come from the germline V gene (reference sequence). For the CDR3, the DNA is TGTGCCAGCAGCGATTTTGGCGGACAGGCCTACGAGCAGTACTTC. It encodes CASSDFGGQAYEQYF.

The V and J genes are TRBV5-1 and TRBJ2-2; 7 bases agree with TRBD2. Germline V lookup: CDR1 SGHRS, CDR2 YFSETQ. This CDR3 is built from 16 residues. With 4 bases clipped from V and 0 bases from J, the junction kept 6 bases outside the gene matches. CDR3 DNA: TGCGCCAGCAGCCTACTAGGACTAGCGAACACCGGGGAGCTGTTTTTT. This translates into CASSLLGLANTGELFF.

The V gene is TRBV28, the J gene TRBJ2-3; 7 bases match TRBD2. Germline V gene sequence: CDR1 MDHEN, CDR2 SYDVKM. The CDR3 extends over 14 amino acids. V lost 4 bases to trimming and J lost 5 bases; unmatched junction nucleotides: 6. CDR3 DNA: TGTGCCAGCAGTTGGGGGGGTTTCGGAGATACGCAGTATTTT. This gives the protein CASSWGGFGDTQYF.

The chain has TRBV2 and TRBJ2-7; D may be TRBD2 (5 bases). V was pared by 1 base and J by 5 bases, with 15 bases between. CDR1 is SNHLY, CDR2 FYNNEI, per germline. The CDR3 runs to 15 residues. CDR3 sequence: CASSEVLEGLDEQYF. The DNA of the CDR3 is TGTGCCAGCAGTGAAGTTCTTGAGGGTTTAGACGAGCAGTACTTC.

This clone qualifies as medium-sized. The chain carries TRBV11-2 and TRBJ1-1, with a possible D match to TRBD1 (5 bases). The germline CDR1 and CDR2 sequences are SGHAT and FQNNGV. V was pared by 1 base and J by 0 bases, with 12 bases between. The CDR3 is made up of 16 amino acids. CDR3 nucleotide sequence: TGTGCCAGCAGCTTAGTCGGGGGGTTCATGAACACTGAAGCTTTCTTT. Protein: CASSLVGGFMNTEAFF. Variable domain in full (rest from reference TRBV11-2 and TRBJ1-1): EAGVAQSPRYKIIEKRQSVAFWCNPISGHATLYWYQQILGQGPKLLIQFQNNGVVDDSQLPKDRFSAERLKGVDSTLKIQPAKLEDSAVYLCASSLVGGFMNTEAFFGQGTRLTVV.

The rearrangement links TRBV19 to TRBJ2-7; 9 bases match TRBD1. V lost 3 bases and J lost 1; bases outside the gene matches: 1. Germline-derived CDR1 and CDR2 are LNHDA and SQIVND (reference sequence). The CDR3 contains 14 residues. The CDR3 spells CASSIGTGSYEQYF. DNA for the CDR3: TGTGCCAGTAGTATCGGGACAGGGTCCTACGAGCAGTACTTC.

The chain joins TRBV3-1 (or the pseudogene TRBV3-2) to TRBJ2-7, with D perhaps matching TRBD1 (5 bases). CDR1 LGHDT and CDR2 YNNKEL come from the germline V gene (reference sequence). V lost 1 base to trimming and J lost 2 bases, with 12 bases between them. This CDR3 is built from 15 residues. The CDR3 sequence: CASSQGARAAYEQYF. The DNA for the CDR3 is TGTGCCAGCAGCCAAGGGGCCAGGGCGGCCTACGAGCAGTACTTC.